Described below is a single T cell receptor (beta chain) sequence and its context. The junction had 13 bases not matched to a gene; V was cut back by 5 bases and J by 8 bases. The CDR3 contains 16 residues. Germline values: CDR1 SGHTA, CDR2 FQGNSA. This sample was taken from a study of blood T cell repertoires in COVID-19. Data came from immunoSEQ multiplex PCR; TCRdb stores just in-frame clones and leaves some out. Of 200,000 or so clones in the sample, around nine tenths were seen once. This receptor was obtained from a man aged 65 to 85 with active or convalescent COVID-19. The genes are TRBV7-2 and TRBJ2-1; the match to TRBD1 covers 9 bases. Sequenced input: peripheral blood. The CDR3 DNA sequence: TGTGCCAGCAGCATCGCCGGGACAGGGTTAAGCGATGAGCAGTTCTTC. Amino acid sequence: CASSIAGTGLSDEQFF.